Following are 8 T cell receptor beta chains from one sample sequenced in a study of CD8+CD57+ T cells in acquired aplastic anemia. The template for TCR beta VDJ and CDR3 sequence profiling was genomic DNA. TCRdb re-derived calls from the reads in MiXCR, one entry per CDR3 protein. The sample lists over 150,000 distinct CDR3 sequences, roughly 40% occurring once. Sequencing used sorted CD4+, CD8+, or CD8+CD57+ T cells (not recorded which) from PBMCs. These receptors were taken from a human donor in good health.

V and J are TRBV10-3 and TRBJ1-2; D not resolved. The CDR3 runs to 14 residues. V lost 2 bases and J 4 bases, leaving 11 bases between the germline ends. CDR1 ENHRY and CDR2 SYGVKD come from the germline V gene. The CDR3 loop reads CAISEGRALYGYTF. As DNA, the CDR3 is TGTGCCATCAGTGAGGGTAGGGCCCTCTATGGCTACACCTTC.

This clonotype was found many times. The chain combines TRBV5-6 with TRBJ1-3; D ambiguous. Trimming shortened V by 0 bases and J by 0 bases, and 10 bases separated the two germline ends. CDR1 SGHDT and CDR2 YYEEEE come from the germline V gene. The CDR3 totals 16 residues. The DNA of the CDR3 is TGTGCCAGCAGCTTGGATTACTCTTTCTCTGGAAACACCATATATTTT. Amino acid sequence: CASSLDYSFSGNTIYF.

The gene calls are TRBV7-2 and TRBJ1-1; TRBD1 matches at 11 bases. V was pared by 1 base and J by 10 bases, with 2 bases of the junction left unmatched. CDR1 is SGHTA, CDR2 FQGNSA, per germline. The CDR3 has 13 residues. CDR3 in DNA: TGTGCCAGCAGCTTAGGAGGGACAGGGGGAGCTTTCTTT. This encodes CASSLGGTGGAFF.

This rearrangement joins TRBV20-1 to TRBJ2-7; D might be TRBD1 (5 bases). The germline V and J ends were trimmed by 0 bases and 0 bases, with 6 bases remaining between them. Germline loops: CDR1 DFQATT, CDR2 SNEGSKA (reference sequence). The length of the CDR3 is 13 residues. The CDR3: CSARDQGSYEQYF. The CDR3 nucleotides are TGCAGTGCTAGAGATCAGGGCTCCTACGAGCAGTACTTC.

Many counts were recorded for this clonotype. This chain joins TRBV28 and TRBJ1-6; D gene ambiguous. Germline CDR1 is MDHEN and CDR2 is SYDVKM. V was shortened by 5 bases and J by 9 bases, with 8 bases between the two germline ends. There are 12 residues in the CDR3. For the CDR3, the DNA is TGTGCCAGCAGTGTAGGGATTTCACCCCTCCACTTT. Residues: CASSVGISPLHF.

Many counts were recorded for this clonotype. The chain couples TRBV20-1 to TRBJ2-2; the match to TRBD1 covers 7 bases. With 6 bases clipped from V and 6 bases from J, the junction kept 4 bases outside the gene matches. Germline lookup yields CDR1 DFQATT and CDR2 SNEGSKA (reference sequence). The CDR3 extends over 12 amino acids. The CDR3 nucleotides are TGCAGTGCAGAGGACAGGCCCGGGGAGCTGTTTTTT. Amino acid sequence: CSAEDRPGELFF.

This chain connects TRBV2 to TRBJ2-7; perhaps TRBD1 as D (5 bases). V dropped 8 bases and J dropped 2 bases, with 10 bases sitting between them. Per the germline V gene, CDR1 is SNHLY and CDR2 is FYNNEI. The CDR3 sequence is 12 residues long. The CDR3: CASHPGTYEQYF. CDR3 coding DNA: TGTGCCAGCCATCCAGGGACCTACGAGCAGTACTTC.

This clonotype was seen ten or more times. The rearrangement uses TRBV5-5 and TRBJ2-7; D may be TRBD1 (6 bases). Germline CDR1 and CDR2: SGHKS and YYEKEE (reference sequence). Trimming stripped 2 bases from V and 3 bases from J, with 12 bases between. The CDR3 sequence is 14 residues long. The DNA of the CDR3 is TGTGCCAGCAGCTTCGCTAAAGGGGGCTACGAGCAGTACTTC. The encoded protein is CASSFAKGGYEQYF. The whole variable domain, remainder taken from reference TRBV5-5 and TRBJ2-7, is DAGVTQSPTHLIKTRGQQVTLRCSPISGHKSVSWYQQVLGQGPQFIFQYYEKEERGRGNFPDRFSARQFPNYSSELNVNALLLGDSALYLCASSFAKGGYEQYFGPGTRLTVT.